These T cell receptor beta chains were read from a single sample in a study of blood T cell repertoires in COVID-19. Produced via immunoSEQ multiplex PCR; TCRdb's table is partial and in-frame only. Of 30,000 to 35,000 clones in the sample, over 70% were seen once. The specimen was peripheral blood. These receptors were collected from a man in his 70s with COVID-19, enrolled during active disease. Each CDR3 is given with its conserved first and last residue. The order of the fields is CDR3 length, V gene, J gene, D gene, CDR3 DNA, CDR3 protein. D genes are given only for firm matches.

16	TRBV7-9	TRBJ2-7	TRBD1	TGTGCCAGCAGCTTAGGAGGGCAGGGGGAATCCTACGAGCAGTACTTC	CASSLGGQGESYEQYF
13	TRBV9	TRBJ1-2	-	TGTGCCAGCAGCGTAGAGTTCGAGGGAGGCTACACCTTC	CASSVEFEGGYTF
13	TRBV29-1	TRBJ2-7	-	TGCAGCGTTGACAGGGGTGGGAACTACGAGCAGTACTTC	CSVDRGGNYEQYF
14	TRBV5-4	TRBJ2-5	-	TGTGCCAGCAGCTTGCGAGGATGGGAAGAGACCCAGTACTTC	CASSLRGWEETQYF
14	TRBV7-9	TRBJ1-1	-	TGTGCCAGCAGCTTAGCATTCGCCGGGACTGAAGCTTTCTTT	CASSLAFAGTEAFF
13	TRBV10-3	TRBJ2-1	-	TGTGCCATCAGTGGCGGGACTTACAATGAGCAGTTCTTC	CAISGGTYNEQFF
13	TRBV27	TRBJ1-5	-	TGTGCCAGCAACGGCGGGGGCGGGCAGCCCCAGCATTTT	CASNGGGGQPQHF
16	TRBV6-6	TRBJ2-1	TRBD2	TGTGCCAGCAGTACCTCCGGGACTAGCGCCTCCAATGAGCAGTTCTTC	CASSTSGTSASNEQFF
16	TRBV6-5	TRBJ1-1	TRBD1	TGTGCCAGCAGTTACTCGACGGGACAGCTAAACACTGAAGCTTTCTTT	CASSYSTGQLNTEAFF
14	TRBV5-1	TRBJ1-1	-	TGCGCCAGCAGCTTGCAGGGTTCGGACACTGAAGCTTTCTTT	CASSLQGSDTEAFF
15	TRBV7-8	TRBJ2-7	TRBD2	TGTGCCAGTTCTGGACTAGCGGTGAGCTCCTACGAGCAGTACTTC	CASSGLAVSSYEQYF
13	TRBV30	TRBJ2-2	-	TGTGCCTGGAGTACAGACAGGAGCGGGGAGCTGTTTTTT	CAWSTDRSGELFF
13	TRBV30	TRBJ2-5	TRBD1	TGTGCCTGGAGTGCAGGGGGCCGGGAGACCCAGTACTTC	CAWSAGGRETQYF
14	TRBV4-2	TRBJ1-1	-	TGTGCCAGCAGCCAAGTGAGCACTTCAACTGAAGCTTTCTTT	CASSQVSTSTEAFF